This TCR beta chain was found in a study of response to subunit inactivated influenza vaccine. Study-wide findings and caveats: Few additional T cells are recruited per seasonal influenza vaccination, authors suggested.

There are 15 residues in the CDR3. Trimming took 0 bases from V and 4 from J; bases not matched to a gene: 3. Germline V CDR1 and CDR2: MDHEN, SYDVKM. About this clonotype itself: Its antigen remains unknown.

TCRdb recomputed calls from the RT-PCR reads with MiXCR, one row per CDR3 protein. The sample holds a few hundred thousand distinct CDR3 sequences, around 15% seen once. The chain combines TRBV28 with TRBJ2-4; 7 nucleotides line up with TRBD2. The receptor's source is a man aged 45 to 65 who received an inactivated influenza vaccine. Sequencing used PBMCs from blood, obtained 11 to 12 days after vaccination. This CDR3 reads CASSLWWGGKNIQYF. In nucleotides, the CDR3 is TGTGCCAGCAGTTTATGGTGGGGGGGTAAAAACATTCAGTACTTC. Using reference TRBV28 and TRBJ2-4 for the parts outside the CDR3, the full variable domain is DVKVTQSSRYLVKRTGEKVFLECVQDMDHENMFWYRQDPGLGLRLIYFSYDVKMKEKGDIPEGYSVSREKKERFSLILESASTNQTSMYLCASSLWWGGKNIQYFGAGTRLSVL.